A single sample gave rise to the 20 T cell receptor beta chains below, sequenced in a study of blood T cell repertoires in COVID-19. Using immunoSEQ multiplex PCR, the repertoire was profiled, and TCRdb retains in-frame clones only, with some absent. The table records roughly 200,000 clones, 75% to 95% of them present only once. Input material: peripheral blood. The receptors stem from a man between 45 and 60 years old with acute or convalescent COVID-19.

V gene TRBV7-8 combines with J gene TRBJ1-2, with D hard to call. Trimming shortened V by 5 bases and J by 8 bases, and 18 bases separated the two germline ends. Germline CDR1 and CDR2: SGHVS and FQNEAQ. The CDR3 is 14 residues long. CDR3 residues: CASSPLGGWAGYTF. The DNA for the CDR3 is TGTGCCAGCAGCCCCCTCGGAGGGTGGGCAGGCTACACCTTC.

This chain links TRBV7-6 with TRBJ2-3; D may be TRBD2 (6 bases). Germline V gene data show CDR1 as SGHVS and CDR2 as FNYEAQ. V shed 4 bases and J shed 2 bases, with 16 bases lying between them. The CDR3 contains 16 residues. CDR3 bases: TGTGCCAGCAGCTCGACCTCTAGCGTAGTCACAGATACGCAGTATTTT. This translates into CASSSTSSVVTDTQYF. Filled out from reference TRBV7-6 and TRBJ2-3, the complete variable domain reads GAGVSQSPRYKVTKRGQDVALRCDPISGHVSLYWYRQALGQGPEFLTYFNYEAQQDKSGLPNDRFSAERPEGSISTLTIQRTEQRDSAMYRCASSSTSSVVTDTQYFGPGTRLTVL.

This chain links TRBV6-6 with TRBJ1-6, with D possibly TRBD1 on 6 matching bases. CDR3 length equals 13 residues. The V end was cut by 4 bases, the J end by 10 bases, with 11 bases between. Germline V gene lookup returns CDR1 MNHNY and CDR2 SVGAGI (reference sequence). The CDR3 reads CASSSGQSSPLHF. DNA of the CDR3: TGTGCCAGCAGTTCCGGACAGTCATCACCCCTCCACTTT.

The chain is built from TRBV2 and TRBJ2-6, with 8 bases lining up with TRBD1. Trimming took 7 bases from V and 7 from J; bases not matched to a gene: 6. Germline CDR1 reads SNHLY; CDR2 reads FYNNEI. The CDR3 is 14 amino acids. CDR3 nucleotides: TGTGCCAGCATGCAGGGGGCTAGTGCCAACGTCCTGACTTTC. Its protein is CASMQGASANVLTF.

The chain uses TRBV4-1 and TRBJ1-1, with 10 bases matching TRBD1. With V trimmed by 7 bases and J by 1 base, 6 bases remained unmatched. Germline V gene lookup returns CDR1 MGHRA and CDR2 YSYEKL. The CDR3 covers 15 residues. CDR3 DNA: TGCGCCAGCAAACGGACAGGGGGATCGAACACTGAAGCTTTCTTT. Translated: CASKRTGGSNTEAFF.

The chain joins TRBV9 to TRBJ2-1; 11 bases are shared with TRBD2. The CDR3 length is 16 residues. The V and J ends lost 3 bases and 2 bases, in that order; junction bases with no gene match: 4. CDR1 is SGDLS, CDR2 YYNGEE, per germline. CDR3 nucleotide sequence: TGTGCCAGCAGCGACCCACTAGCGGGAGCCTACAATGAGCAGTTCTTC. This gives the protein CASSDPLAGAYNEQFF.

This chain connects TRBV4-1 to TRBJ2-2; TRBD2 matches at 15 bases. The V segment lost 2 bases and the J segment 4 bases; nucleotides outside the gene matches: 5. Germline lookup yields CDR1 MGHRA and CDR2 YSYEKL. The CDR3 has 18 amino acids. The CDR3 loop is CASSQRTSGGAGTGELFF. CDR3 coding DNA: TGCGCCAGCAGCCAAAGGACTAGCGGGGGGGCGGGCACCGGGGAGCTGTTTTTT.

The J gene is TRBJ2-5, the V gene TRBV6-5; TRBD2 is a possible D gene (6 bases). Trimming shortened V by 6 bases and J by 5 bases, and 16 bases separated the two germline ends. This CDR3 comprises 14 residues. Per the germline V gene, CDR1 is MNHEY and CDR2 is SVGAGI. The CDR3 region has the DNA TGTGCCAGCAGACCCGGGACTCGTCCGGAGACCCAGTACTTC. Translation: CASRPGTRPETQYF.

The rearrangement links TRBV19 to TRBJ1-5, with TRBD1 matching over 7 bases. The CDR3 spans 13 residues. With V trimmed by 4 bases and J by 5 bases, 2 bases remained unmatched. The germline gives CDR1 LNHDA, CDR2 SQIVND (reference sequence). The CDR3 DNA reads TGTGCCAGTAGTAGAGACAGGGATCAGCCCCAGCATTTT. It translates to CASSRDRDQPQHF.

The sample holds one count of this clone. The rearrangement uses TRBV4-1 and TRBJ1-5, with D perhaps matching TRBD1 (5 bases). Germline assignment: CDR1 MGHRA and CDR2 YSYEKL. The CDR3 length is 17 residues. V shed 5 bases and J shed 4 bases, with 21 bases lying between them. The chain's CDR3 is CASSAGLPPFLNQPQHF. In DNA, the CDR3 is TGCGCCAGCAGCGCGGGACTCCCCCCTTTTTTGAATCAGCCCCAGCATTTT.

The chain recombines TRBV15 with TRBJ2-1; D remains ambiguous. From germline, CDR1 is LNHNV and CDR2 YYDKDF (reference sequence). This CDR3 is 14 amino acids long. Trimming cost V 4 bases and J 7 bases, with 14 bases left between them. The CDR3 reads CATSNSRSRNEQFF. CDR3 sequence (DNA): TGTGCCACCAGCAATTCGAGGTCTCGAAATGAGCAGTTCTTC. Full variable domain (rest looked up from reference TRBV15 and TRBJ2-1): DAMVIQNPRYQVTQFGKPVTLSCSQTLNHNVMYWYQQKSSQAPKLLFHYYDKDFNNEADTPDNFQSRRPNTSFCFLDIRSPGLGDTAMYLCATSNSRSRNEQFFGPGTRLTVL.

This chain joins TRBV10-1 and TRBJ2-7, with 11 bases lining up with TRBD1. The V gene end was trimmed by 3 bases and the J gene end by 2 bases; junction bases not matched to a gene: 6. CDR1 and CDR2 (germline): WNHNN, SYGVQD (reference sequence). This CDR3 is built from 16 residues. CDR3 coding DNA: TGCGCCAGCAGTGATTATAGGACAGGGGGCCCCTACGAGCAGTACTTC. Translated: CASSDYRTGGPYEQYF.

This chain joins TRBV27 and TRBJ2-1; 7 bases agree with TRBD2. Germline loops: CDR1 MNHEY, CDR2 SMNVEV (reference sequence). Trimming cost V 5 bases and J 5 bases; bases outside gene matches: 6. The CDR3 has 14 residues. In DNA form, the CDR3 reads TGTGCCAGCAGTCGCGGGAGTTTACACAATGAGCAGTTCTTC. This sequence encodes CASSRGSLHNEQFF.

The rearrangement links TRBV7-3 to TRBJ1-1; D is undetermined. The V and J ends lost 6 bases and 6 bases respectively, with 17 bases between them. This CDR3 has 14 residues. Germline-derived CDR1 and CDR2 are SGHTA and FQGTGA. The CDR3 loop is CASSSSGPGSEAFF. CDR3 coding DNA: TGTGCCAGCAGTTCCAGCGGACCAGGCTCTGAAGCTTTCTTT.

The chain joins TRBV5-1 to TRBJ1-4, with 7 bases matching TRBD1. The CDR3 spans 15 residues. In germline, CDR1 is SGHRS, CDR2 YFSETQ. V lost 3 bases, J lost 4 bases, and 6 bases stayed unmatched. CDR3 loop: CASSSRQGLNEKLFF. The DNA for the CDR3 is TGCGCCAGCAGCTCCAGACAGGGACTTAATGAAAAACTGTTTTTT.

Remarks on this clone: Because the CDR3's place on the DNA is in doubt, the DNA is left out and the CDR3 is given as listed by TCRdb. This chain links TRBV6-5 with TRBJ1-5; the table's D gene call, TRBD1, was not cross checked with the DNA. CDR1 MNHEY and CDR2 SVGAGI come from the germline V gene. The CDR3 is 14 amino acids long, termini counted. This CDR3 reads CASSSSGHLQPQHF.

The J gene is TRBJ1-1, the V gene TRBV10-3, with TRBD1 identical over 7 bases. Germline V gene lookup returns CDR1 ENHRY and CDR2 SYGVKD. This CDR3 contains 15 residues. V shed 6 bases and J 5 bases; nucleotides not matched to a gene: 12. CDR3: CAIRTGPTDNTEAFF. The CDR3 DNA reads as TGTGCCATCAGGACAGGGCCCACTGACAATACTGAAGCTTTCTTT.

The CDR3 coding sequence is TGTGCCAGCAGTTTCACCGGGGGTGGAAACGCTTTCTTT. This gives the protein CASSFTGGGNAFF. This chain connects TRBV27 to TRBJ1-1; TRBD1 might be the D (5 bases). The germline V and J ends were trimmed by 3 bases and 11 bases, with 16 bases remaining between them. The CDR3 is made up of 13 amino acids. Germline V lookup: CDR1 MNHEY, CDR2 SMNVEV (reference sequence).

The chain joins TRBV6-5 to TRBJ1-2, with 9 bases identical to TRBD1. In germline, CDR1 is MNHEY, CDR2 SVGAGI. Losses at the gene ends were 0 bases for V and 5 bases for J; bases not matched to a gene: 4. This CDR3 contains 15 residues. The CDR3 sequence is CASSYSSGTGYGYTF. The DNA of the CDR3 is TGTGCCAGCAGTTACTCGTCCGGGACAGGGTATGGCTACACCTTC.

This clone is a singleton in its sample. This chain joins TRBV28 and TRBJ2-7; D is perhaps TRBD1 (6 bases). This CDR3 contains 14 residues. Germline CDR1 reads MDHEN; CDR2 reads SYDVKM. Between the trimmed V and J ends, which lost 8 bases and 2 bases, there was a span of 16 bases. As DNA, the CDR3 is TGTGCCAGCGGGATCGACGGACAGACCTACGAGCAGTACTTC. Its protein is CASGIDGQTYEQYF. Drawing the rest from reference TRBV28 and TRBJ2-7, the complete variable domain is DVKVTQSSRYLVKRTGEKVFLECVQDMDHENMFWYRQDPGLGLRLIYFSYDVKMKEKGDIPEGYSVSREKKERFSLILESASTNQTSMYLCASGIDGQTYEQYFGPGTRLTVT.